A single sample is the source of the 19 T cell receptor beta chains below, sequenced in a study of OX40 agonist ivuxolimab in advanced cancers. Sequenced by immunoSEQ multiplex PCR; TCRdb stores in-frame clones only, minus some. The sample has 60,000 to 90,000 clones; around 89% are singletons. The starting material was CD4+ or CD8+ T cells sorted from blood, obtained in a trial of the OX40 agonist ivuxolimab. These receptor sequences come from an adult with an advanced solid tumor such as melanoma, head and neck, liver or kidney cancer.

This chain connects TRBV5-4 to TRBJ2-1; 7 nucleotides align to TRBD1. J gave up 15 bases and V 0 bases, and 15 bases lay outside the gene matches. The germline CDR1 and CDR2 sequences are SGHNT and YYREEE (reference sequence). This CDR3 spans 15 amino acids. The CDR3 protein is CASSLDSYSGQAPFF. CDR3 DNA sequence: TGTGCCAGCAGCTTGGATTCTTATAGTGGACAGGCTCCGTTCTTC.

The chain carries TRBV21-1 and TRBJ1-1; the table's D call, TRBD1, was not checked against the DNA. TRBV21-1 counts as a pseudogene. The CDR3 spans 17 residues. The CDR3 DNA is TGTGCCAGCAGCAAAGACGTTGGTGCAGGAATGAACACTGAAGCTTTCTTT. It translates to CASSKDVGAGMNTEAFF.

This chain joins TRBV2 and TRBJ2-1, with TRBD1 matching 8 bases. The CDR3 runs to 19 residues. Germline V gene data show CDR1 as SNHLY and CDR2 as FYNNEI. Germline trimming cut 6 bases from V and 2 bases from J; bases unmatched to any gene: 18. DNA of the CDR3: TGTGCCAGCAGGGAAAAGGGGCTTAAAACAGGGGGGCCCTACAATGAGCAGTTCTTC. This codes for CASREKGLKTGGPYNEQFF.

V and J are TRBV10-3 and TRBJ2-5; possibly TRBD1 or TRBD2 for D (5 bases each). This CDR3 contains 15 residues. Deletions cut 6 bases from V and 1 base from J, with 15 bases between. CDR1 is ENHRY, CDR2 SYGVKD, per germline. The CDR3 DNA reads as TGTGCCATCAGCGAGGGACCCAACTCCCAAGAGACCCAGTACTTC. It translates to CAISEGPNSQETQYF.

The chain couples TRBV28 to TRBJ1-1, with 8 bases fitting TRBD1. Germline V lookup: CDR1 MDHEN, CDR2 SYDVKM. The V and J ends lost 7 bases and 8 bases, in that order; junction bases with no gene match: 9. CDR3 length: 13 amino acids. The CDR3 DNA reads TGTGCCAGCACCGGGACAGGCCGGAGGGAAGCTTTCTTT. This codes for CASTGTGRREAFF.

The J gene is TRBJ2-3, the V gene TRBV18; D uncertain. V was trimmed by 1 base and J by 2 bases, leaving 13 bases between them. This CDR3 region has 16 residues. CDR1 is KGHSH, CDR2 LQKENI, per germline. The CDR3: CASSPRRSQHTDTQYF. CDR3 nucleotides: TGTGCCAGCTCACCACGCCGGTCCCAGCACACAGATACGCAGTATTTT.

CDR3 nucleotides: TGTGCCACCAGGCCTACTAGCGGAAACACAGATACGCAGTATTTT. Protein product: CATRPTSGNTDTQYF. The chain links TRBV15 to TRBJ2-3, with TRBD2 matching over 8 bases. CDR1 is LNHNV, CDR2 YYDKDF, per germline (reference sequence). The junction had 7 bases not matched to a gene; V was cut back by 6 bases and J by 2 bases. This CDR3 has 15 residues.

This clone was seen once. The chain is built from TRBV6-6 and TRBJ2-3; the D is unclear. Germline lookup yields CDR1 MNHNY and CDR2 SVGAGI (reference sequence). CDR3 length equals 13 residues. V gave up 2 bases and J gave up 2 bases, with 5 bases separating them. In nucleotides, the CDR3 is TGTGCCAGCAGTTACCCGGACACAGATACGCAGTATTTT. Residues: CASSYPDTDTQYF.

V and J are TRBV2 and TRBJ2-3, with 9 bases matching TRBD2. CDR1 is SNHLY, CDR2 FYNNEI, per germline. V was clipped by 11 bases and J by 3 bases; unmatched bases: 3. The CDR3 runs 12 residues. CDR3 residues: CAGGLATDTQYF. The CDR3 DNA reads as TGTGCCGGGGGACTAGCAACAGATACGCAGTATTTT.

The chain links TRBV7-2 to TRBJ2-1, with no clear D. Germline V gene data show CDR1 as SGHTA and CDR2 as FQGNSA. There are 14 residues in the CDR3. V was cut by 1 base and J by 10 bases, with 14 bases left in between. The CDR3 loop is CASSLVAPDREQFF. In DNA, the CDR3 is TGTGCCAGCAGCTTAGTCGCCCCGGATCGGGAGCAGTTCTTC.

This rearrangement joins TRBV6-6 to TRBJ1-2, with D uncertain. The CDR3 spans 13 residues. V lost 3 bases, J lost 8 bases, and 13 bases lay in between. Germline CDR1 and CDR2: MNHNY and SVGAGI (reference sequence). As DNA, the CDR3 is TGTGCCAGCAGTTATGATACGGCGCGCGGCTACACCTTC. Its protein product is CASSYDTARGYTF.

The chain joins TRBV4-1 to TRBJ2-7; D gene unclear. Germline CDR1 is MGHRA and CDR2 is YSYEKL. The CDR3 sequence is 13 residues long. The germline V and J ends were trimmed by 4 bases and 4 bases, with 11 bases remaining between them. The CDR3 protein is CASSRTNGYEQYF. CDR3 DNA sequence: TGCGCCAGCAGCCGAACTAACGGGTACGAGCAGTACTTC.

The table lists this clone with a count of one. The chain uses TRBV6-1 and TRBJ2-3; D may be TRBD2 (6 bases). Looked up from germline, CDR1 is MNHNS and CDR2 is SASEGT. The ends were cut back, 1 base at V and 1 base at J, with 9 bases in the middle. The CDR3 consists of 15 residues. In DNA, the CDR3 is TGTGCCAGCAGTGAAGTTTTAGCGGGCACAGATACGCAGTATTTT. Encoded protein: CASSEVLAGTDTQYF.

The chain joins TRBV10-3 to TRBJ2-7, with 8 bases that match TRBD2. Germline loops: CDR1 ENHRY, CDR2 SYGVKD. The V and J ends lost 10 bases and 4 bases, in that order; junction bases with no gene match: 9. The length of the CDR3 is 13 residues. This CDR3 is CATNSGSGYEQYF. In DNA form, the CDR3 reads TGTGCCACCAACAGCGGGAGTGGATACGAGCAGTACTTC.

The V and J genes are TRBV4-1 and TRBJ2-3; D ambiguous. The CDR3 length is 13 residues. Germline CDR1 reads MGHRA; CDR2 reads YSYEKL. The V and J ends lost 4 bases and 2 bases respectively, with 7 bases between them. The CDR3 sequence: CASSRVSTDTQYF. CDR3 coding DNA: TGCGCCAGCAGCCGGGTATCCACAGATACGCAGTATTTT.

The rearrangement links TRBV7-8 to TRBJ2-4; D remains unclear. This CDR3 region has 12 residues. Germline values: CDR1 SGHVS, CDR2 FQNEAQ. V shed 5 bases and J shed 15 bases, with 17 bases lying between them. The CDR3 nucleotides read TGTGCCAGCAGCACCAGCCCCACGTTAAGGTACTTC. Translation gives CASSTSPTLRYF. Full variable domain (outside the CDR3, taken from reference TRBV7-8 and TRBJ2-4): GAGVSQSPRYKVAKRGQDVALRCDPISGHVSLFWYQQALGQGPEFLTYFQNEAQLDKSGLPSDRFFAERPEGSVSTLKIQRTQQEDSAVYLCASSTSPTLRYFGAGTRLSVL.

As for this clone: The junction departs from the called germline gene at one end, perhaps through a read error. The chain is built from TRBV7-7 and TRBJ2-3, with D perhaps given as TRBD1 or TRBD2 (5 bases each). Germline lookup yields CDR1 SSHAT and CDR2 FNYEAQ (reference sequence). The length of the CDR3 is 14 residues. CDR3 region: CASSNVGVADTQYF. Here the CDR3 DNA reads TGTGCTAGCAGCAACGTGGGGGTGGCAGATACGCAGTATTTT.

This clone was seen only a few times. The chain links TRBV11-3 to TRBJ2-4, with D maybe TRBD1 (6 bases). Germline V lookup: CDR1 SGHNT, CDR2 YENEEA. V was shortened by 5 bases and J by 1 base, with 18 bases between the two germline ends. The CDR3 is made up of 17 amino acids. This CDR3 is CASSPWIYQGAKNIQYF. CDR3 coding DNA: TGTGCCAGCAGCCCTTGGATTTACCAGGGGGCCAAAAACATTCAGTACTTC. Drawing the rest from reference TRBV11-3 and TRBJ2-4, the complete variable domain is EAGVVQSPRYKIIEKKQPVAFWCNPISGHNTLYWYLQNLGQGPELLIRYENEEAVDDSQLPKDRFSAERLKGVDSTLKIQPAELGDSAVYLCASSPWIYQGAKNIQYFGAGTRLSVL.

This clone was detected a few times. This chain uses TRBV4-2 with TRBJ2-5; a weak D match, TRBD2 (6 bases). CDR1 and CDR2 (germline): LGHNA, YNFKEQ. The CDR3 loop spans 14 amino acids. The V and J ends lost 1 base and 1 base respectively, with 7 bases between them. In DNA, the CDR3 is TGTGCCAGCAGCCAAGTGGGGGGCCAAGAGACCCAGTACTTC. This encodes CASSQVGGQETQYF.